Listed below are T cell receptor beta chains from one sample, sequenced in a study of cytomegalovirus exposure and HLA in healthy donors. Method: immunoSEQ multiplex PCR; TCRdb's copy keeps in-frame clones and lacks some. This sample has 150,000 to 200,000 clones; roughly 80% occur once, and the top ten carry about 0.5%. The sequenced sample consisted of PBMCs. Receptors were obtained from a woman in her forties or fifties in good health and CMV-seronegative. Both conserved end residues are part of each CDR3. D genes are given only for firm matches. Clone size is stated in some rows and not others, as once, few, many or a class when expanded.

d_gene,v_gene,j_gene,abundance,CDR3aa,CDR3nt
TRBD1,TRBV5-1,TRBJ2-7,.,CASSQGALSYEQYF,TGCGCCAGCAGCCAGGGGGCCCTCTCCTACGAGCAGTACTTC
TRBD2,TRBV9,TRBJ2-1,.,CASSVAPGLAGGLRPVYNEQFF,TGTGCCAGCAGCGTAGCCCCTGGGCTAGCGGGGGGGCTGCGCCCCGTTTACAATGAGCAGTTCTTC
.,TRBV5-6,TRBJ1-1,.,CASSPGWQGVAFF,TGTGCCAGCAGCCCTGGGTGGCAGGGCGTAGCTTTCTTT
.,TRBV9,TRBJ2-2,.,CASSVTRLVTANTGELFF,TGTGCCAGCAGCGTAACCCGGCTAGTTACCGCGAACACCGGGGAGCTGTTTTTT
TRBD1,TRBV5-1,TRBJ2-7,.,CASSYGTGGYEQYF,TGCGCCAGCAGCTACGGGACAGGGGGCTACGAGCAGTACTTC
TRBD1,TRBV28,TRBJ1-3,.,CASSYAGQAFSGNTIYF,TGTGCCAGCAGTTACGCCGGACAGGCTTTCTCTGGAAACACCATATATTTT
TRBD2,TRBV5-1,TRBJ2-7,.,CASSRGLAGEYVQYF,TGCGCCAGCAGCCGAGGACTAGCGGGAGAGTATGTGCAGTACTTC
TRBD2,TRBV11-3,TRBJ2-7,.,CASSLGAGGKDEQYF,TGTGCCAGCAGCTTAGGGGCGGGAGGTAAGGACGAGCAGTACTTC
TRBD2,TRBV29-1,TRBJ2-1,.,CSVVASGIAYNEQFF,TGCAGCGTGGTCGCTAGCGGGATCGCCTACAATGAGCAGTTCTTC
.,TRBV5-1,TRBJ2-7,.,CASRYSYEQYF,TGCGCCAGCAGATACTCCTACGAGCAGTACTTC
.,TRBV19,TRBJ1-5,.,CASSVQGPQPQHF,TGTGCCAGTAGTGTACAGGGTCCCCAGCCCCAGCATTTT
.,TRBV15,TRBJ1-4,few,CATSRGGTNEKLFF,TGTGCCACCAGCAGGGGGGGAACTAATGAAAAACTGTTTTTT
.,TRBV5-1,TRBJ2-3,.,CATRKQATDTQYF,TGCGCCACCAGGAAACAGGCTACAGATACGCAGTATTTT
.,TRBV2,TRBJ1-5,.,CASSAPGVRGGQPQHF,TGTGCCAGCAGTGCCCCTGGGGTGAGGGGGGGCCAGCCCCAGCATTTT
.,TRBV28,TRBJ1-5,.,CASSLGGRGGNQPQHF,TGTGCCAGCAGTTTGGGGGGGCGCGGGGGCAATCAGCCCCAGCATTTT
TRBD1,TRBV6-1,TRBJ1-3,.,CASSELTGLGNTIYF,TGTGCCAGCAGTGAGCTGACAGGGCTGGGGAACACCATATATTTT
.,TRBV28,TRBJ1-1,.,CASSTRRANTEAFF,TGTGCCAGCAGTACTCGGCGGGCGAACACTGAAGCTTTCTTT
.,TRBV5-4,TRBJ2-7,.,CASSLVREGNEQYF,TGTGCCAGCAGCTTGGTCCGGGAAGGAAACGAGCAGTACTTC
.,TRBV27,TRBJ1-2,.,CASSLGGAGGGYTF,TGTGCCAGCAGTTTAGGCGGGGCTGGGGGTGGCTACACCTTC
TRBD1,TRBV13,TRBJ2-5,.,CASSLLGQDKETQYF,TGTGCCAGCAGCTTACTGGGACAGGACAAAGAGACCCAGTACTTC
.,TRBV4-3,TRBJ2-7,.,CASSQEAESEQYF,TGCGCCAGCAGCCAAGAAGCCGAGAGCGAGCAGTACTTC
TRBD2,TRBV10-1,TRBJ2-7,few,CASGGLETYEQYF,TGCGCCAGCGGGGGACTAGAGACCTACGAGCAGTACTTC
TRBD1,TRBV29-1,TRBJ2-3,.,CSVAQGAWQYF,TGCAGCGTTGCACAGGGGGCCTGGCAGTATTTT
.,TRBV6-5,TRBJ1-2,.,CASSNPPGHDYGYTF,TGTGCCAGCAGTAACCCACCGGGACATGACTATGGCTACACCTTC
.,TRBV29-1,TRBJ2-1,.,CSVDVLTSQTYNEQFF,TGCAGCGTTGATGTTTTGACTTCCCAAACCTACAATGAGCAGTTCTTC
.,TRBV7-3,TRBJ2-2,few,CASSLLAGELFF,TGTGCCAGCAGCTTATTAGCCGGGGAGCTGTTTTTT
TRBD1,TRBV5-4,TRBJ1-2,.,CASSLSQGASGYTF,TGTGCCAGCAGCTTGTCCCAGGGGGCGAGTGGCTACACCTTC
.,TRBV5-1,TRBJ2-7,once,CASSTGHEQYF,TGCGCCAGCTCAACAGGGCACGAGCAGTACTTC
.,TRBV5-1,TRBJ2-5,.,CASSLGLAETQYF,TGCGCCAGCAGCTTGGGCCTAGCCGAGACCCAGTACTTC
TRBD2,TRBV2,TRBJ2-3,.,CASSDFGPGLAGADTQYF,TGTGCCAGCAGTGATTTTGGTCCGGGACTAGCGGGAGCAGATACGCAGTATTTT
TRBD1,TRBV10-3,TRBJ2-2,.,CAIRTGDRGDAGELFF,TGTGCCATCAGAACGGGCGACAGGGGGGACGCCGGGGAGCTGTTTTTT
.,TRBV5-5,TRBJ2-2,.,CASSRQAGSPGELFF,TGTGCCAGCAGCCGCCAAGCCGGGAGCCCCGGGGAGCTGTTTTTT
TRBD2,TRBV11-1,TRBJ2-7,.,CASSFPPRTSGSKRYEQYF,TGTGCCAGCAGCTTCCCCCCCCGGACTAGCGGTTCGAAACGGTACGAGCAGTACTTC
.,TRBV4-1,TRBJ2-6,.,CASSQLVRTGANVLTF,TGCGCCAGCAGCCAATTGGTGAGGACTGGGGCCAACGTCCTGACTTTC
.,TRBV6-1,TRBJ1-2,.,CASSERRGSYGYTF,TGTGCCAGCAGTGAGAGGAGGGGAAGCTATGGCTACACCTTC
TRBD2,TRBV19,TRBJ2-5,once,CASTGTSVETQYF,TGTGCCAGTACGGGCACTAGCGTGGAGACCCAGTACTTC
.,TRBV6-5,TRBJ1-2,.,CASSYDSTYGYTF,TGTGCCAGCAGTTACGACAGCACCTATGGCTACACCTTC
.,TRBV27,TRBJ2-7,.,CASSLSGLPYEQYF,TGTGCCAGCAGTTTGTCCGGACTGCCGTACGAGCAGTACTTC
.,TRBV14,TRBJ1-2,.,CASSQVAGNYGYTF,TGTGCCAGCAGCCAAGTAGCAGGGAACTATGGCTACACCTTC
TRBD1,TRBV2,TRBJ2-2,.,CASKWMTGTTGELFF,TGTGCCAGCAAATGGATGACAGGGACCACCGGGGAGCTGTTTTTT
.,TRBV2,TRBJ1-5,once,CASSEDLRPDQPQHF,TGTGCCAGCAGTGAAGATCTCAGGCCTGATCAGCCCCAGCATTTT
.,TRBV27,TRBJ1-5,.,CASSWGGNQPQHF,TGTGCCAGCAGTTGGGGGGGCAATCAGCCCCAGCATTTT
TRBD1,TRBV7-6,TRBJ1-5,.,CASSEGQVLGNQPQHF,TGTGCCAGCAGCGAGGGACAGGTCCTTGGCAATCAGCCCCAGCATTTT
TRBD2,TRBV13,TRBJ2-7,.,CASSPSGGHYEQYF,TGTGCCAGCAGCCCTAGCGGGGGGCACTACGAGCAGTACTTC
TRBD1,TRBV5-6,TRBJ2-7,once,CASSLVGQGYEQYF,TGTGCCAGCAGCTTGGTTGGACAGGGTTACGAGCAGTACTTC
TRBD1,TRBV2,TRBJ2-3,.,CASSEARTGTDTQYF,TGTGCCAGCAGTGAAGCCCGGACAGGTACAGATACGCAGTATTTT
TRBD2,TRBV14,TRBJ2-1,.,CASSHLAGGTTYNEQFF,TGTGCCAGCAGCCATTTAGCGGGAGGCACAACCTACAATGAGCAGTTCTTC
.,TRBV18,TRBJ2-7,.,CASSPEVNPYEQYF,TGTGCCAGCTCACCGGAGGTTAATCCCTACGAGCAGTACTTC
.,TRBV30,TRBJ1-6,.,CAWSNTGGSPLHF,TGTGCCTGGAGTAACACCGGGGGATCACCCCTCCACTTT
.,TRBV7-9,TRBJ1-1,.,CASSLARVSTEAFF,TGTGCCAGCAGCTTAGCGCGTGTTAGCACTGAAGCTTTCTTT
TRBD2,TRBV4-1,TRBJ2-5,.,CASSQGSGGAGETQYF,TGCGCCAGCAGCCAAGGGAGCGGGGGGGCCGGGGAGACCCAGTACTTC